The following is a TCR beta chain sequence with its context. Its antigen remains unknown. The same CDR3 is also encoded by other DNA sequences in this sample. The data are from a study of shared clonotypes between healthy human individuals. Whole-study results and caveats: In the sorted subsets, rarefaction showed sequencing was incomplete despite large depth. The low donor count limited represented genetic and exposure-history diversity.

Clones were sequenced by immunoSEQ multiplex PCR, and TCRdb holds only the in-frame ones, with some missing. The data contain roughly 1,500,000 clones, 98% of them singletons. The germline gives CDR1 SNHLY, CDR2 FYNNEI. This CDR3 is 11 amino acids long. The V and J ends lost 4 bases and 2 bases respectively, with 2 bases between them. This clonotype originated in a young man in good health. Input material: naive CD4+ T cells sorted from blood. Subset given: CD45RA+ positively selected. The gene calls are TRBV2 and TRBJ1-1; no reliable D call. The DNA of the CDR3 is TGTGCCAGCAGTGCTAACACTGAAGCTTTCTTT. As protein: CASSANTEAFF.